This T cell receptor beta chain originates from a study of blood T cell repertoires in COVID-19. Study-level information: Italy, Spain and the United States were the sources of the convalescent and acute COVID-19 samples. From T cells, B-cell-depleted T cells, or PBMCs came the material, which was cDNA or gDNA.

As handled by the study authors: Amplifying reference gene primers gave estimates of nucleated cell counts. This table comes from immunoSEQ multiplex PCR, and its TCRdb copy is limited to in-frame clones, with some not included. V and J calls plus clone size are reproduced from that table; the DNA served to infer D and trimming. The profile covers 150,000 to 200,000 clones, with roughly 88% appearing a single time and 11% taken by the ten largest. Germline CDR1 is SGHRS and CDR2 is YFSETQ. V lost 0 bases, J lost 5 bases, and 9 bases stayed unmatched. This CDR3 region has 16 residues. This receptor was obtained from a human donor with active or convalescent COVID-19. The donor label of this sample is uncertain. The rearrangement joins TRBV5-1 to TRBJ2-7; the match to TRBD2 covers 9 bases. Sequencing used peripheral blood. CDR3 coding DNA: TGCGCCAGCAGCTTGGCCTTGCGGGAGGGGGCGGACGAGCAGTACTTC. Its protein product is CASSLALREGADEQYF.